A selection of T cell receptor beta chains follows, all from one sample in a study of T cell responses to AZD1222 COVID-19 vaccine. Generated by immunoSEQ multiplex PCR, the TCRdb table keeps only in-frame clones and is missing some. The table includes 120,000 to 150,000 clones, roughly 92% detected once. Specimen: peripheral blood, collected 28 days after the second AZD1222 dose. Receptors originate from an adult who received the AZD1222 COVID-19 vaccine. CDR3s leave out the opening cysteine and the closing phenylalanine or tryptophan. Size is stated for part of the rows, as once, few or many counts, or as a class when the clone is expanded.

clone_size: once
v_call: TRBV9
j_call: TRBJ1-2
cdr3_aa: ASSFQTEGYT

clone_size: NA
v_call: TRBV28
j_call: TRBJ2-3
cdr3_aa: ASSGGIGDTQY

clone_size: NA
v_call: TRBV19
j_call: TRBJ1-2
cdr3_aa: ASTYNTANYGYT

clone_size: NA
v_call: TRBV3-1/TRBV3-2
j_call: TRBJ2-3
cdr3_aa: ASSHRTGGTDTQY

clone_size: NA
v_call: TRBV5-1
j_call: TRBJ1-1
cdr3_aa: ASSFTGATEAF

clone_size: NA
v_call: TRBV6-2/TRBV6-3
j_call: TRBJ2-1
cdr3_aa: ASSYGVYNEQF

clone_size: NA
v_call: TRBV5-3
j_call: TRBJ1-1
cdr3_aa: ARSLGRGNTEAF

clone_size: NA
v_call: TRBV12-3/TRBV12-4
j_call: TRBJ1-1
cdr3_aa: ASSSRGNTEAF

clone_size: NA
v_call: TRBV5-1
j_call: TRBJ2-7
cdr3_aa: ASSSSYEQY

clone_size: NA
v_call: TRBV19
j_call: TRBJ2-2
cdr3_aa: ASSPLQNTGELF

clone_size: NA
v_call: TRBV5-1
j_call: TRBJ1-2
cdr3_aa: ASSSGGGVDYGYT

clone_size: NA
v_call: TRBV18
j_call: TRBJ2-2
cdr3_aa: ASSPRTQAANTGELF

clone_size: NA
v_call: TRBV7-9
j_call: TRBJ2-3
cdr3_aa: ASSFYGGDTQY

clone_size: NA
v_call: TRBV9
j_call: TRBJ1-2
cdr3_aa: ASSAGGSNYGYT

clone_size: NA
v_call: TRBV7-9
j_call: TRBJ2-7
cdr3_aa: ASSLRDYEQY

clone_size: NA
v_call: TRBV6-5
j_call: TRBJ1-6
cdr3_aa: ASSYSATGTNSPLH

clone_size: NA
v_call: TRBV9
j_call: TRBJ2-5
cdr3_aa: ASSPGGQKETQY

clone_size: once
v_call: TRBV5-4
j_call: TRBJ2-5
cdr3_aa: ASSPDSSRRTQY

clone_size: NA
v_call: TRBV12-3/TRBV12-4
j_call: TRBJ2-1
cdr3_aa: ASTLGGQGEQF

clone_size: NA
v_call: TRBV5-4
j_call: TRBJ2-1
cdr3_aa: ASSMERQRWDNEQF

clone_size: once
v_call: TRBV13
j_call: TRBJ2-2
cdr3_aa: ASSLAHRLF

clone_size: NA
v_call: TRBV11-2
j_call: TRBJ2-3
cdr3_aa: ASHPGGGTDTQY

clone_size: NA
v_call: TRBV6-2/TRBV6-3
j_call: TRBJ2-1
cdr3_aa: ASSYGQGYNEQF

clone_size: NA
v_call: TRBV18
j_call: TRBJ2-1
cdr3_aa: ASSPQDSSYNEQF

clone_size: NA
v_call: TRBV7-9
j_call: TRBJ2-1
cdr3_aa: ASSSARRDRVKNEQF

clone_size: NA
v_call: TRBV18
j_call: TRBJ1-1
cdr3_aa: ASSPRSGRSRSTEAF

clone_size: NA
v_call: TRBV5-6
j_call: TRBJ1-2
cdr3_aa: ASSSRTGEYGYT

clone_size: NA
v_call: TRBV7-8
j_call: TRBJ1-2
cdr3_aa: ASSPDGYGYT

clone_size: NA
v_call: TRBV19
j_call: TRBJ1-3
cdr3_aa: ASSLPGQGGNTIY

clone_size: NA
v_call: TRBV7-2
j_call: TRBJ2-3
cdr3_aa: ASSVGPGDTQY

clone_size: NA
v_call: TRBV4-3
j_call: TRBJ2-2
cdr3_aa: ASSQEAWRENGELF

clone_size: NA
v_call: TRBV7-6
j_call: TRBJ1-4
cdr3_aa: ASSSGGELF

clone_size: NA
v_call: TRBV7-9
j_call: TRBJ1-1
cdr3_aa: ASSAREEAF

clone_size: NA
v_call: TRBV7-9
j_call: TRBJ1-5
cdr3_aa: ASSLSTNQPQH

clone_size: NA
v_call: TRBV5-6
j_call: TRBJ2-3
cdr3_aa: ASSFPWGSGGGDTQY

clone_size: NA
v_call: TRBV7-3
j_call: TRBJ2-1
cdr3_aa: ASSPSGSRYNEQF

clone_size: NA
v_call: TRBV6-5
j_call: TRBJ1-3
cdr3_aa: ASSQSGGNTIY

clone_size: NA
v_call: TRBV29-1
j_call: TRBJ2-7
cdr3_aa: SVETTGISYEQY

clone_size: NA
v_call: TRBV27
j_call: TRBJ2-1
cdr3_aa: ASSIRSFPGEQF

clone_size: NA
v_call: TRBV7-7
j_call: TRBJ2-5
cdr3_aa: ASSLKGVVQETQY

clone_size: NA
v_call: TRBV29-1
j_call: TRBJ1-2
cdr3_aa: SPKAAGDYGYT

clone_size: NA
v_call: TRBV11-2
j_call: TRBJ1-1
cdr3_aa: ASSRGLTEAF

clone_size: NA
v_call: TRBV5-1
j_call: TRBJ1-3
cdr3_aa: ASSMNSGNTIY

clone_size: NA
v_call: TRBV7-3
j_call: TRBJ2-1
cdr3_aa: ASSLGRGSYNEQF

clone_size: NA
v_call: TRBV5-1
j_call: TRBJ2-7
cdr3_aa: ASSPRDRAYEQY

clone_size: NA
v_call: TRBV7-9
j_call: TRBJ1-5
cdr3_aa: ASSLRDSNQPQH

clone_size: NA
v_call: TRBV4-2
j_call: TRBJ2-1
cdr3_aa: ASSRPGLALNEQF

clone_size: once
v_call: TRBV19
j_call: TRBJ2-5
cdr3_aa: ASSILLTETQY

clone_size: NA
v_call: TRBV20-1
j_call: TRBJ1-1
cdr3_aa: SVVSETEAF

clone_size: NA
v_call: TRBV29-1
j_call: TRBJ1-5
cdr3_aa: SVGTGWDQPQH